The table lists the clone carrying this T cell receptor beta chain with a few counts. The antigen remains unidentified. The germline V gene has CDR1 LNHDA and CDR2 SQIVND (reference sequence). V gave up 5 bases and J gave up 5 bases, with 13 bases separating them. The CDR3 loop spans 13 amino acids. These data come from a study of T cell repertoires in cytomegalovirus infection. Study at large: Public TCR beta signature analysis indicated the presence of both CMV infection and matching HLA type. Study observations and caveats: Of the TCR beta families, the public ones yielded a cumulative frequency that identified carriers of CMV plus the relevant HLA. The study found HLA-C-restricted CMV-specific TCR beta clonotypes dominating the ex vivo response.

Each CDR3 protein is one row after TCRdb ran MiXCR on the reads. The table records around 330,000 distinct CDR3 sequences, about a sixth of them present only once. Sequencing was carried out using PBMCs. This TCR came from a human donor in good health (CMV status not recorded). Some clones in this sample may be carry-over from other donors' samples. This chain connects TRBV19 to TRBJ2-7; D may be TRBD2 (5 bases). The CDR3 loop reads CASSLPGTNEQYF. The CDR3 region has the DNA TGTGCCAGTAGTTTACCGGGAACCAACGAGCAGTACTTC.